This T cell receptor beta chain was retrieved from a study of cytomegalovirus exposure and HLA in healthy donors. With 60 Vbeta and 13 Jbeta primers, the PCR was carried out. Data came from immunoSEQ multiplex PCR; TCRdb stores just in-frame clones and leaves some out. The data show 190,000 or so clones, with around 74% seen just once and approximately 1.5% held by the top ten. This CDR3 comprises 18 residues. Germline CDR1 and CDR2: SGHVS and FNYEAQ. The V and J ends lost 1 base and 0 bases, in that order; junction bases with no gene match: 9. This TCR was recovered from a girl aged 10-17 years in good health and CMV-seropositive. The material sequenced was PBMCs. V is TRBV7-6 and J is TRBJ2-1; 7 nucleotides agree with TRBD2. For the CDR3, the DNA is TGTGCCAGCAGCTTAGGGTGGATGGGGAGGGACTCCTACAATGAGCAGTTCTTC. This encodes CASSLGWMGRDSYNEQFF.